Sequencing of this T cell receptor beta chain was carried out in a study of T cells after yellow fever vaccination. Study-wide findings and caveats: High-abundance clonotypes from the bulk population could contaminate FACS-sorted repertoires. Post-booster samples contained most primary-vaccination clones (roughly 96% CD4, roughly 88% CD8).

Only a few counts were recorded for this clonotype. Its matching antigen is unknown. Template-switching 5'RACE yielded the TCR cDNA; a universal primer site and UMIs were added in the process. TCRdb reprocessed the 5' RACE reads with MiXCR, giving one entry per CDR3 protein. The repertoire includes about 320,000 distinct CDR3 sequences, 9.5% to 12% of them detected once, and about 3.3% sits in the top ten. The clonotype originates from a young man who received the YFV17D yellow fever vaccine. The material sequenced was CD4+ T cells sorted from PBMCs, taken 45 days after the yellow fever booster vaccination.

The CDR3 bases are TGTGCCTGGAGCCTAGACCGGACACCACCACAAGAGACCCAGTACTTC. Encoded protein: CAWSLDRTPPQETQYF. The chain carries TRBV30 and TRBJ2-5; D might be TRBD1 (5 bases). The V end lost 3 bases, the J end lost 2 bases, and 19 bases lay between the germline ends. CDR3 length: 16 residues. Looked up from germline, CDR1 is GTSNPN and CDR2 is SVGIG (reference sequence).